Listed below are T cell receptor beta chains from one sample, sequenced in a study of vaccination and CD4 T cells after COVID-19. MiXCR was run by TCRdb on the PCR reads, yielding one entry per CDR3 protein. The data contain about 12,000 distinct CDR3 sequences, over 60% of them singletons. For these TCRs, the target antigens are not known. The sample in question was CD4+ T cells from blood, cultured in vitro, obtained before SARS-CoV-2 vaccination. The source of these receptors is a human donor who had recovered from COVID-19. CDR3s leave out the opening cysteine and the closing phenylalanine or tryptophan.

j_gene	v_gene	CDR3aa
TRBJ2-7	TRBV7-8	ASSPNSYEQY
TRBJ1-4	TRBV5-5	ASSLYGGREKLF
TRBJ2-5	TRBV7-2	ASRGKAEQETQY
TRBJ2-1	TRBV9	ASSAGRTSGSNEQF
TRBJ2-5	TRBV9	ASSVAQQETQY
TRBJ2-7	TRBV14	ASSPSGSGLYEQY
TRBJ2-5	TRBV28	ASSRSGRALETQY
TRBJ1-5	TRBV19	ATRRGLVGYQPQH
TRBJ2-7	TRBV2	ASRKLAGGGEQY
TRBJ1-5	TRBV20-1	SAAGSSNQPQH
TRBJ2-3	TRBV7-8	ASSLFRGLAESTDTQY
TRBJ1-3	TRBV27	ASSESSGNTIY
TRBJ1-2	TRBV24-1	ATRRDSRKHIYGYT
TRBJ1-3	TRBV20-1	SARPMRELDTIY
TRBJ2-5	TRBV28	ASSGEDNFETQY
TRBJ2-5	TRBV6-2/TRBV6-3	ASSYWGSGVAAETQY
TRBJ1-2	TRBV28	ASSTPTGGYT
TRBJ2-7	TRBV6-1	ASSILAGDYEQY
TRBJ1-5	TRBV28	ASSRGGGNQPQH
TRBJ1-1	TRBV6-1	ASSRGEEAF
TRBJ1-5	TRBV6-1	ASSELSGQPQH
TRBJ2-5	TRBV6-5	ASSYPPDREGETQY
TRBJ2-1	TRBV7-2	ASSSTSYNEQF
TRBJ2-5	TRBV11-2	ASSLGGSLGETQY
TRBJ1-2	TRBV6-2/TRBV6-3	ASSPRDRDSPSYT
TRBJ1-2	TRBV28	ASSLDACIYGYT
TRBJ2-7	TRBV10-1	ASSANVWAESYEQY
TRBJ2-5	TRBV27	ASSFLGQGGETQY
TRBJ1-5	TRBV7-9	ASSRGAGAGQPQH
TRBJ1-1	TRBV20-1	SASRGFYTEAF
TRBJ2-6	TRBV15	ATSSRNHRAGANVLT
TRBJ1-6	TRBV7-2	ASSFARQASSYNSPLH
TRBJ1-1	TRBV6-5	ASSYGDSYTEAF
TRBJ1-1	TRBV28	ASIPFTGTGGVNTEAF
TRBJ1-5	TRBV20-1	SATDPYSNQPQH
TRBJ2-7	TRBV2	ASSAMGGLAGGEQY
TRBJ1-5	TRBV5-6	ASSLWGAGNQPQH
TRBJ1-5	TRBV28	ASSPNRGHRINQPQH
TRBJ2-1	TRBV11-2	ASSPTSGTNEQF
TRBJ2-2	TRBV6-2/TRBV6-3	ASTTGGRNTGELF